The text below deals with one T cell receptor (beta chain). The data derive from a study of cytomegalovirus exposure and HLA in healthy donors. CDR3 length: 15 residues. The V and J ends lost 3 bases and 0 bases respectively, with 11 bases between them. The germline V gene has CDR1 LNHDA and CDR2 SQIVND (reference sequence). The PCR ran on 60 Vbeta and 13 Jbeta primers. Libraries were prepared by immunoSEQ multiplex PCR; TCRdb keeps only in-frame clonotypes and omits some of them. The table includes about 140,000 clones, around 75% detected once. The sequence came from a female donor in good health and CMV-seronegative. This rearrangement joins TRBV19 to TRBJ1-1, with D uncertain. The specimen sequenced was PBMCs. As DNA, the CDR3 is TGTGCCAGTAGTATGAATAGCCGGATGAACACTGAAGCTTTCTTT. Amino acid sequence: CASSMNSRMNTEAFF.